This T cell receptor beta chain was observed in a study of regulatory T cells in long-lasting Graves disease. General study points: Those with persistent Graves' had less TCR diversity than newly diagnosed patients. Study of thyroid tissue was not done, with only peripheral blood studied.

This CDR3 contains 17 residues. With V trimmed by 2 bases and J by 2 bases, 11 bases remained unmatched. Looked up from germline, CDR1 is SNHLY and CDR2 is FYNNEI. This clonotype was observed at least ten times. Its target is not known. Through Arm-PCR of CDR3 regions and iRepertoire HTBI primers, TCR beta libraries were built. Via MiXCR, TCRdb re-called the multiplex PCR reads, giving one row per CDR3 protein. The sample has roughly 360,000 distinct CDR3 sequences; roughly 24% are singletons. Time point of the sample: persistent/refractory GD, antithyroid drugs over 5 years with positive TRAb. There was RNA extracted from PBMCs, and the TCR library was made from it.

The chain employs TRBV2 and TRBJ1-1; 7 bases are a match to TRBD1. The sequenced sample was peripheral blood mononuclear cells (PBMCs), obtained when the disease was refractory, from a patient treated with antithyroid drugs. This TCR was recovered from a woman aged 40 to 50 with Graves disease. The CDR3 nucleotides read TGTGCCAGCAGTGAATGGGGGACAGAGAATTTCAACACTGAAGCTTTCTTT. Encoded protein: CASSEWGTENFNTEAFF.